Below, 27 T cell receptor beta chains from the same sample are listed, as sequenced in a study of T cells after yellow fever vaccination. TCRdb analysed the 5' RACE reads with MiXCR anew, one entry per CDR3 protein. The table records hundreds of thousands of distinct CDR3 sequences, approximately 10% of them present only once. Specimen: CD4+ T cells sorted from PBMCs, collected 5 days after the yellow fever booster vaccination. All receptors derive from a man younger than 35 who received the YFV17D yellow fever vaccine.

This rearrangement joins TRBV18 to TRBJ1-2; 10 bases fit TRBD1. The V gene's germline CDR1 is KGHSH and CDR2 LQKENI. Germline trimming cut 4 bases from V and 8 bases from J; bases unmatched to any gene: 10. CDR3 length: 15 residues. In nucleotides, the CDR3 is TGTGCCAGCTCACTTACCGGGACAGGGGAGCGAGGCTACACCTTC. Translated, it gives CASSLTGTGERGYTF.

The V and J genes are TRBV10-3 and TRBJ2-5; possible D gene TRBD2, 6 bases. The CDR3 has 15 amino acids. Trimming shortened V by 2 bases and J by 5 bases, and 15 bases separated the two germline ends. Germline loops: CDR1 ENHRY, CDR2 SYGVKD. CDR3 sequence reads: CAISEQGGVGETQYF. Here the CDR3 DNA reads TGTGCCATCAGTGAGCAGGGCGGGGTTGGGGAGACCCAGTACTTC.

This clonotype was counted a few times. This chain links TRBV5-1 with TRBJ2-2, with 8 nucleotides matching TRBD1. J gave up 5 bases and V 4 bases, and 1 base lay outside the gene matches. This CDR3 region has 13 residues. Germline V lookup: CDR1 SGHRS, CDR2 YFSETQ. The CDR3: CASSGQGTGELFF. The DNA for the CDR3 is TGCGCCAGCAGCGGACAGGGAACCGGGGAGCTGTTTTTT.

This clonotype has more than one count but fewer than ten. The chain links TRBV5-1 to TRBJ1-2, with D maybe TRBD1 (6 bases). Trimming took off 1 base at V and 6 bases at J, with 13 bases between the two ends. The CDR3 covers 14 residues. CDR1 is SGHRS and CDR2 is YFSETQ in the germline V gene. CDR3 loop: CASSLPGVRDGYTF. The CDR3 bases are TGCGCCAGCAGCTTGCCAGGGGTCCGGGATGGCTACACCTTC.

This clonotype was seen repeatedly, ten times or more. The V gene is TRBV5-1, the J gene TRBJ2-5; 14 nucleotides line up with TRBD2. This CDR3 has 17 residues. After removal of 3 bases from V and 5 bases from J, the junction contained 9 bases not matched to a gene. Germline CDR1 SGHRS, CDR2 YFSETQ. CDR3: CASSWTSGGSGGETQYF. CDR3 coding DNA: TGCGCCAGCAGCTGGACTAGCGGGGGGTCAGGAGGGGAGACCCAGTACTTC.

This clonotype was seen more than once but under ten times. The J gene is TRBJ2-3, the V gene TRBV15; 9 nucleotides line up with TRBD1. V dropped 1 base and J dropped 2; count of bases not matched to a gene: 4. The CDR3 contains 16 residues. Germline values: CDR1 LNHNV, CDR2 YYDKDF (reference sequence). As DNA, the CDR3 is TGTGCCACCAGCAGAGGGGGGACAGGGACCACAGATACGCAGTATTTT. Its protein product is CATSRGGTGTTDTQYF.

This clonotype came up many times. The V and J genes are TRBV12-3 or TRBV12-4 and TRBJ2-2; possible D gene TRBD1, 5 bases. The germline V and J ends were trimmed by 9 bases and 1 base, with 6 bases remaining between them. This CDR3 contains 12 residues. The CDR3 region has the DNA TGTGCCAGTGGACAGAACACCGGGGAGCTGTTTTTT. Encoded protein: CASGQNTGELFF.

The rearrangement links TRBV5-4 to TRBJ1-3; D unclear. CDR1 SGHNT and CDR2 YYREEE come from the germline V gene (reference sequence). CDR3 size: 13 residues. Trimming shortened V by 5 bases and J by 4 bases, and 10 bases separated the two germline ends. The CDR3, as DNA: TGTGCCAGCAGGGCCTACGGAGGAAACACCATATATTTT. It specifies CASRAYGGNTIYF.

The rearrangement links TRBV9 to TRBJ2-5; 12 bases agree with TRBD1. J was trimmed by 5 bases and V by 3 bases; bases with no gene match: 8. The CDR3 runs to 16 residues. Per the germline V gene, CDR1 is SGDLS and CDR2 is YYNGEE. CDR3 protein: CASSAGTGGHHETQYF. The CDR3 DNA is TGTGCCAGCAGCGCAGGGACAGGGGGCCATCACGAGACCCAGTACTTC. Together with reference TRBV9 and TRBJ2-5, the CDR3 gives the full variable domain: DSGVTQTPKHLITATGQRVTLRCSPRSGDLSVYWYQQSLDQGLQFLIQYYNGEERAKGNILERFSAQQFPDLHSELNLSSLELGDSALYFCASSAGTGGHHETQYFGPGTRLLVL.

This chain connects TRBV7-9 to TRBJ2-5; the D gene could be TRBD1 or TRBD2 (5 bases each). Per germline, CDR1 SEHNR and CDR2 FQNEAQ (reference sequence). The CDR3 is made up of 17 amino acids. Deletions cut 5 bases from V and 3 bases from J, with 22 bases between. The CDR3 region has the DNA TGTGCCAGCAGCAAGATACGCCCTGGGACGGGGAAAGAGACCCAGTACTTC. This encodes CASSKIRPGTGKETQYF. The whole variable domain, remainder taken from reference TRBV7-9 and TRBJ2-5, is DTGVSQNPRHKITKRGQNVTFRCDPISEHNRLYWYRQTLGQGPEFLTYFQNEAQLEKSRLLSDRFSAERPKGSFSTLEIQRTEQGDSAMYLCASSKIRPGTGKETQYFGPGTRLLVL.

The chain has TRBV5-1 and TRBJ1-4; D is unresolved. The CDR3 totals 14 residues. V was cut by 3 bases and J by 5 bases, with 11 bases left in between. Germline CDR1 reads SGHRS; CDR2 reads YFSETQ. In DNA form, the CDR3 reads TGCGCCAGCAGCTATGGGGAGCTCAATGAAAAACTGTTTTTT. It translates to CASSYGELNEKLFF.

This clonotype was recorded at least ten times. The chain recombines TRBV9 with TRBJ2-5; weak D call: TRBD1 (5 bases). V was cut by 0 bases and J by 3 bases, with 6 bases left in between. This CDR3 contains 13 residues. From germline, CDR1 is SGDLS and CDR2 YYNGEE. CDR3 nucleotide sequence: TGTGCCAGCAGCGTAGAACAGGAAGAGACCCAGTACTTC. Amino acids: CASSVEQEETQYF.

Many counts were recorded for this clonotype. This chain's CDR3 is CASSYVRVREAFF. The CDR3 coding sequence is TGTGCCAGCAGTTACGTCCGGGTAAGGGAAGCTTTCTTT. J is TRBJ1-1 and V is TRBV6-5; D is uncertain. Germline V gene sequence: CDR1 MNHEY, CDR2 SVGAGI. Trimming pared 2 bases from V and 8 bases from J, leaving 12 bases between. The CDR3 totals 13 residues.

V and J are TRBV2 and TRBJ2-3; 7 positions agree with TRBD1. With 1 base clipped from V and 5 bases from J, the junction kept 3 bases outside the gene matches. The CDR3 totals 14 residues. Germline V lookup: CDR1 SNHLY, CDR2 FYNNEI. CDR3 nucleotides: TGTGCCAGCAGTGAAGGACAGGGTGGAGATACGCAGTATTTT. It is translated as CASSEGQGGDTQYF.

Notes on this clonotype: One junction end disagrees with the germline gene, perhaps due to a read error. J is TRBJ2-1 and V is TRBV19; no clear D gene. The CDR3 length is 11 residues. Germline V gene lookup returns CDR1 LNHDA and CDR2 SQIVND (reference sequence). In nucleotides, the CDR3 is TGTGCCAGTAGCCATTACAATGAGCGGTTCTTC. This codes for CASSHYNERFF.

The chain has TRBV12-3 or TRBV12-4 and TRBJ2-5; D is undetermined. CDR3 size: 13 residues. The germline V and J ends were trimmed by 4 bases and 2 bases, with 8 bases remaining between them. CDR3 sequence (DNA): TGTGCCAGCAGTTATCTACATCAAGAGACCCAGTACTTC. Translation gives CASSYLHQETQYF.

The CDR3 loop is CASSHDRGLGIQYF. The CDR3 DNA follows: TGCGCCAGCAGCCATGACAGGGGGCTAGGCATTCAGTACTTC. The chain links TRBV4-3 to TRBJ2-4; 10 bases fit TRBD1. The germline V gene has CDR1 LGHNA and CDR2 YSLEER. After removal of 3 bases from V and 9 bases from J, the junction contained 5 bases not matched to a gene. The CDR3 consists of 14 residues.

Only a few counts were recorded for this clonotype. The chain carries TRBV29-1 and TRBJ1-2, with D unclear. CDR3 length equals 12 residues. Trimming left V 1 base short and J 2 bases short, with 5 bases between. Germline V gene sequence: CDR1 SQVTM, CDR2 ANQGSEA. CDR3 in amino acids: CSVEGQNYGYTF. The CDR3 coding sequence is TGCAGCGTTGAAGGGCAGAACTATGGCTACACCTTC. Variable domain in full (rest from reference TRBV29-1 and TRBJ1-2): SAVISQKPSRDICQRGTSLTIQCQVDSQVTMMFWYRQQPGQSLTLIATANQGSEATYESGFVIDKFPISRPNLTFSTLTVSNMSPEDSSIYLCSVEGQNYGYTFGSGTRLTVV.

The V call is TRBV6-6, the J call TRBJ2-7, with a tentative D call TRBD1 (5 bases). CDR3 size: 14 residues. V lost 6 bases and J 6 bases, leaving 18 bases between the germline ends. Germline assignment: CDR1 MNHNY and CDR2 SVGAGI (reference sequence). The CDR3 region is CASSRTPQWGEQYV. CDR3 DNA: TGTGCCAGCAGCCGGACACCGCAGTGGGGCGAGCAGTACGTC.

This clonotype was seen only a few times. This chain joins TRBV25-1 and TRBJ1-2, with TRBD1 matching over 7 bases. Germline trimming cut 5 bases from V and 6 bases from J; bases unmatched to any gene: 6. Germline lookup yields CDR1 MGHDK and CDR2 SYGVNS. This CDR3 contains 13 residues. The CDR3 sequence: CASSNRQGDGYTF. CDR3 coding DNA: TGTGCCAGCAGTAATCGGCAGGGGGATGGCTACACCTTC.

This clonotype was counted a few times. V usage is TRBV9 and J usage is TRBJ2-2; 10 bases fit TRBD2. Germline CDR1 is SGDLS and CDR2 is YYNGEE. Trimming removed 4 bases from V and 5 bases from J; junction bases left unmatched: 14. This CDR3 is built from 18 residues. CDR3 region: CASSPDYLAGARTGELFF. Written as DNA, the CDR3 is TGTGCCAGCAGCCCAGATTATCTAGCGGGGGCCAGGACCGGGGAGCTGTTTTTT.

The V gene is TRBV2, the J gene TRBJ1-2, with 10 positions matching TRBD1. Germline V gives CDR1 SNHLY, CDR2 FYNNEI. The CDR3 consists of 16 residues. The J segment lost 3 bases and the V segment lost 8 bases, leaving 12 bases of the junction unmatched. The CDR3 here is CASGGTGEGWDYGYTF. In DNA, the CDR3 is TGTGCCAGCGGTGGGACAGGGGAGGGCTGGGACTATGGCTACACCTTC.

CDR3 in DNA: TGTGCCAGCAGCTTAGCGGGACAGCTTAACTATGGCTACACCTTC. Translated: CASSLAGQLNYGYTF. The rearrangement joins TRBV7-9 to TRBJ1-2; 7 bases are a match to TRBD1. Trimming removed 0 bases from V and 1 base from J; junction bases left unmatched: 2. CDR3 size: 15 residues. Germline lookup yields CDR1 SEHNR and CDR2 FQNEAQ (reference sequence). Together with reference TRBV7-9 and TRBJ1-2, the CDR3 gives the full variable domain: DTGVSQNPRHKITKRGQNVTFRCDPISEHNRLYWYRQTLGQGPEFLTYFQNEAQLEKSRLLSDRFSAERPKGSFSTLEIQRTEQGDSAMYLCASSLAGQLNYGYTFGSGTRLTVV.

This clonotype was recorded at least ten times. The chain links TRBV5-1 to TRBJ2-2; D not certain. V shed 1 base and J shed 6 bases, with 13 bases lying between them. CDR3 length: 15 amino acids. Germline V gene data show CDR1 as SGHRS and CDR2 as YFSETQ. CDR3 in amino acids: CASSLISLGPGELFF. The DNA for the CDR3 is TGCGCCAGCAGCTTGATCAGTTTAGGACCCGGGGAGCTGTTTTTT.

V usage is TRBV10-3 and J usage is TRBJ1-5; 9 bases map to TRBD1. The trim removed 10 bases at V and 5 bases at J, leaving 6 bases unmatched. There are 13 residues in the CDR3. CDR1 and CDR2 from the germline V gene are ENHRY and SYGVKD. The CDR3: CANGQGFDQPQHF. As DNA, the CDR3 is TGTGCCAACGGACAGGGGTTCGATCAGCCCCAGCATTTT.

Many counts were recorded for this clonotype. The CDR3 protein is CASSYPAGPATDTQYF. The CDR3 DNA is TGTGCCAGCAGCTACCCAGCGGGGCCAGCCACAGATACGCAGTATTTT. V usage is TRBV5-5 and J usage is TRBJ2-3; 7 bases are a match to TRBD2. CDR3 size: 16 residues. The germline V gene encodes CDR1 SGHKS and CDR2 YYEKEE (reference sequence). J lost 2 bases, V lost 3 bases, and 9 bases had no gene match.

This clonotype was observed once. The J gene is TRBJ2-3, the V gene TRBV5-1, with 9 bases matching TRBD1. Germline lookup yields CDR1 SGHRS and CDR2 YFSETQ. V lost 3 bases to trimming and J lost 1 base; unmatched junction nucleotides: 6. The CDR3 extends over 16 amino acids. This CDR3 is CASSSGQGSGTDTQYF. The CDR3 region has the DNA TGCGCCAGCAGCTCCGGACAGGGGTCTGGCACAGATACGCAGTATTTT. The entire variable domain, with the rest obtained from reference TRBV5-1 and TRBJ2-3, is as follows: KAGVTQTPRYLIKTRGQQVTLSCSPISGHRSVSWYQQTPGQGLQFLFEYFSETQRNKGNFPGRFSGRQFSNSRSEMNVSTLELGDSALYLCASSSGQGSGTDTQYFGPGTRLTVL.